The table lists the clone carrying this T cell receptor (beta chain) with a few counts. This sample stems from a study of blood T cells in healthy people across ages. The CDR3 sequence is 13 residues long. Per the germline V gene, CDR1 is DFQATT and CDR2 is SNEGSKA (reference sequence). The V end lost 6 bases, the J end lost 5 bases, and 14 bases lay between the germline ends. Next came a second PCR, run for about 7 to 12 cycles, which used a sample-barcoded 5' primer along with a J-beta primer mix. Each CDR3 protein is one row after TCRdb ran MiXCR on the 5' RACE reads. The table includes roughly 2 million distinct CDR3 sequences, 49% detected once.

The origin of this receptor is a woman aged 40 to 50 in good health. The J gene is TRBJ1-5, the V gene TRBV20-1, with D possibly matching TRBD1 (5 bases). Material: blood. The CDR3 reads CSARGTEDQPQHF. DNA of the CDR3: TGCAGTGCACGGGGGACCGAAGATCAGCCCCAGCATTTT.